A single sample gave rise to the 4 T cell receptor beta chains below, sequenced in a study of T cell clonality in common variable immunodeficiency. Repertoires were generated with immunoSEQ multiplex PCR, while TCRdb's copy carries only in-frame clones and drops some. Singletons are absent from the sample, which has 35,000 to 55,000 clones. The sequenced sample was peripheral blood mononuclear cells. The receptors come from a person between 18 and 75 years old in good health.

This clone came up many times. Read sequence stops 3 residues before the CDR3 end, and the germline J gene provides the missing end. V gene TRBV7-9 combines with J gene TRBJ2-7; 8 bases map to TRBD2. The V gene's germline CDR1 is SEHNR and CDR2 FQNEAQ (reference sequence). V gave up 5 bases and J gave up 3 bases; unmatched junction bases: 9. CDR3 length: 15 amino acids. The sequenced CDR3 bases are TGTGCCAGCAGCCCCCCGCCCGGGACTAGCTACGAG. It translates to CASSPPPGTSYE. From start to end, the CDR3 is CASSPPPGTSYEQYF.

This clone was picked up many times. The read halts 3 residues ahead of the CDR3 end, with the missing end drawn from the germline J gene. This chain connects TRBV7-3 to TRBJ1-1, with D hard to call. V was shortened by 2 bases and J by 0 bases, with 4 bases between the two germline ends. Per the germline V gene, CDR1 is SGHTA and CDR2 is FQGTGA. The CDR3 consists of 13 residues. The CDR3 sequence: CASSLLVNTEAFF. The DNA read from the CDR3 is TGTGCCAGCAGCTTACTAGTGAACACTGAA. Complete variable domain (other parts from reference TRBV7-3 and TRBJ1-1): GAGVSQTPSNKVTEKGKYVELRCDPISGHTALYWYRQSLGQGPEFLIYFQGTGAADDSGLPNDRFFAVRPEGSVSTLKIQRTERGDSAVYLCASSLLVNTEAFFGQGTRLTVV.

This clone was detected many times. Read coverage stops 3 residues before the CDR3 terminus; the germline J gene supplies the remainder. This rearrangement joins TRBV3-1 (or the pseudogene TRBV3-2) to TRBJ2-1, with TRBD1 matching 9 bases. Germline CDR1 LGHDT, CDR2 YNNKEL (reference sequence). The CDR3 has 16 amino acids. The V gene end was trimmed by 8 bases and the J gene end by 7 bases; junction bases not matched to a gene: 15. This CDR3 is CASPRDPGTGINEQFF. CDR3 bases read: TGTGCCAGCCCCCGAGATCCCGGGACAGGGATAAATGAG.

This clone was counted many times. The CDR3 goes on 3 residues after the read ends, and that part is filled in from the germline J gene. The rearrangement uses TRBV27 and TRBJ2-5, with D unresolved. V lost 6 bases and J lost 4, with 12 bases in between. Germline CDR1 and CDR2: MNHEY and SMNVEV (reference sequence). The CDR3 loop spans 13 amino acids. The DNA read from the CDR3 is TGTGCCAGCAGACCCCCCGAGGTAGAGACC. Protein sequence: CASRPPEVET. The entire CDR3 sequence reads CASRPPEVETQYF.